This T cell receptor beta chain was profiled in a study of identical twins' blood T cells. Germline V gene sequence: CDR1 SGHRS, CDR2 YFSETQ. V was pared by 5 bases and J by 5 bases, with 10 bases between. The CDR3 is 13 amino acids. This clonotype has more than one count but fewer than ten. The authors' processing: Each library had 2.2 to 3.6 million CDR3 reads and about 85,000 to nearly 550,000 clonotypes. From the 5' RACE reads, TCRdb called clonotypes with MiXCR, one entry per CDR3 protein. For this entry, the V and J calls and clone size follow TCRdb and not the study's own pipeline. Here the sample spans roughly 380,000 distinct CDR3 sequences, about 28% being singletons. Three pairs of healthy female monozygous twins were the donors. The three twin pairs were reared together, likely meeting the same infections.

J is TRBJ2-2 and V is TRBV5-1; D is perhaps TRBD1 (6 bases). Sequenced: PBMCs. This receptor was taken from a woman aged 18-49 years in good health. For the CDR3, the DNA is TGCGCCAGCAGTCCGAGGGGGACCGGGGAGCTGTTTTTT. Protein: CASSPRGTGELFF. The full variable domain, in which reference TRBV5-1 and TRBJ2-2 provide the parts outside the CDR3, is KAGVTQTPRYLIKTRGQQVTLSCSPISGHRSVSWYQQTPGQGLQFLFEYFSETQRNKGNFPGRFSGRQFSNSRSEMNVSTLELGDSALYLCASSPRGTGELFFGEGSRLTVL.